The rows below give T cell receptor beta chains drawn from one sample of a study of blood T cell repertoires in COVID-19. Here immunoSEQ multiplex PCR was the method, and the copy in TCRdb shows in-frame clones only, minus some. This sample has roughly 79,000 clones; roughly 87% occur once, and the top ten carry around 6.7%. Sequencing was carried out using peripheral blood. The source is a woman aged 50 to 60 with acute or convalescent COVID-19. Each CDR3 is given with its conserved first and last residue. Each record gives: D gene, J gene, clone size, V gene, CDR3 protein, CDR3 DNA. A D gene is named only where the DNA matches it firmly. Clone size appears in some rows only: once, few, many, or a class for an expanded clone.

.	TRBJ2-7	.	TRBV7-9	CASSLSGTRDYEQYF	TGTGCCAGCAGCTTGTCCGGGACAAGAGACTACGAGCAGTACTTC
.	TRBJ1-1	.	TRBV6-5	CASRGTSGQEAFF	TGTGCCAGCAGGGGGACATCCGGGCAGGAAGCTTTCTTT
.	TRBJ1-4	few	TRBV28	CASSLSGGGGKLFF	TGTGCCAGCAGTTTGTCTGGGGGCGGTGGAAAACTGTTTTTT
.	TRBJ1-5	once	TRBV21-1	CASSNLQCGNQPQHF	TGTGCCAGCAGCAACCTACAGTGTGGCAATCAGCCCCAGCATTTT
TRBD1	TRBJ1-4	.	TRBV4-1	CASSHPGQEINEKLFF	TGCGCCAGCAGCCACCCTGGACAGGAGATTAATGAAAAACTGTTTTTT
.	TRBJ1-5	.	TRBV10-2	CASSVSSSNQPQHF	TGCGCCAGCAGTGTGTCCAGTAGCAATCAGCCCCAGCATTTT
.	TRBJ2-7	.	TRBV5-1	CASSSTGPYEQYF	TGCGCCAGCAGCTCCACAGGGCCATACGAGCAGTACTTC
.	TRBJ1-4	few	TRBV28	CASSFYRTINEKLFF	TGTGCCAGCAGTTTCTACAGGACGATTAATGAAAAACTGTTTTTT
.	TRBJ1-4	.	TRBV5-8	CASSRGETSDEKLFF	TGTGCCAGCAGCCGCGGGGAAACCTCGGATGAAAAACTGTTTTTT
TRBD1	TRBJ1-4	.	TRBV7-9	CASSLALTGVEKLFF	TGTGCCAGCAGCTTAGCGCTAACAGGGGTTGAAAAACTGTTTTTT
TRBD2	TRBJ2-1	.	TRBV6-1	CASSESGTSGGASEQFF	TGTGCCAGCAGTGAAAGCGGGACTAGCGGGGGGGCGAGTGAGCAGTTCTTC
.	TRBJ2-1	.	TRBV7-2	CASSLSQGSYNEQFF	TGTGCCAGCAGCTTAAGTCAGGGGTCCTACAATGAGCAGTTCTTC
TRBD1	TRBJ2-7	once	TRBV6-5	CASTHRDRAYEQYF	TGTGCCAGCACCCACCGGGACAGGGCCTACGAGCAGTACTTC
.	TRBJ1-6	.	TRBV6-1	CASSGTGTLYNSPLHF	TGTGCCAGCAGTGGCACCGGGACACTTTATAATTCACCCCTCCACTTT
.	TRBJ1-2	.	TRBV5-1	CASRRGNQGYTF	TGCGCCAGCCGTAGAGGAAATCAAGGCTACACCTTC
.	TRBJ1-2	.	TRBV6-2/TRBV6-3	CASSSLGGDTF	TGTGCCAGCAGTTCTCTGGGAGGCGACACCTTC
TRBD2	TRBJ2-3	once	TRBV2	CASSPGTSGGYTQYF	TGTGCCAGCAGTCCGGGTACTAGCGGGGGGTATACGCAGTATTTT
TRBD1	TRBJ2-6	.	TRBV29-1	CSAFTGTGHSGANVLTF	TGCAGCGCCTTCACCGGGACAGGACACTCTGGGGCCAACGTCCTGACTTTC
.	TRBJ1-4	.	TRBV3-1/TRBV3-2	CASSHSVEKLFF	TGTGCCAGCAGCCACTCTGTCGAAAAACTGTTTTTT
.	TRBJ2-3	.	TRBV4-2	CASSQDPGTWIDTQYF	TGTGCCAGCAGCCAAGATCCGGGGACATGGATAGATACGCAGTATTTT
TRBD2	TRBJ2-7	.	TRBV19	CASSGSGQAYEQYF	TGTGCCAGTAGTGGTAGCGGGCAAGCCTACGAGCAGTACTTC
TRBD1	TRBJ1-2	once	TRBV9	CASSVRDRAGYTF	TGTGCCAGCAGCGTCCGGGACAGGGCTGGCTACACCTTC
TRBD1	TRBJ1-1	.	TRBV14	CASSQGQGSTEAFF	TGTGCCAGCAGCCAGGGACAGGGGAGTACTGAAGCTTTCTTT
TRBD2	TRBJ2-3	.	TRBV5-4	CASSLGLAADTQYF	TGTGCCAGCAGCTTGGGACTAGCCGCAGATACGCAGTATTTT
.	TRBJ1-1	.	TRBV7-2	CASSLELSTEAFF	TGTGCCAGCAGCTTAGAGCTGAGCACTGAAGCTTTCTTT
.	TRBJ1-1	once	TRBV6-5	CATRRESTNTEAFF	TGTGCCACACGACGGGAGAGCACGAACACTGAAGCTTTCTTT
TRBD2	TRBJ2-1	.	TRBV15	CATSRGRLAGPHNEQFF	TGTGCCACCAGCAGAGGCCGACTAGCGGGTCCGCACAATGAGCAGTTCTTC
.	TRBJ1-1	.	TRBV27	CASTWSRTATEAFF	TGTGCCAGCACCTGGTCACGAACTGCCACTGAAGCTTTCTTT
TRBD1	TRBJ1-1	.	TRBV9	CASSPTGQGEAFF	TGTGCCAGCAGCCCAACCGGACAGGGTGAAGCTTTCTTT
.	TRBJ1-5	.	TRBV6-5	CASSYDSNARPQHF	TGTGCCAGCAGTTACGACAGTAACGCAAGGCCCCAGCATTTT
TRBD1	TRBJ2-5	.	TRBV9	CASSEGQVGETQYF	TGTGCCAGCAGCGAGGGACAGGTCGGCGAGACCCAGTACTTC
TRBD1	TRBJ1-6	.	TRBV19	CASSIGQGGNSPLHF	TGTGCCAGTAGTATCGGGCAGGGGGGAAATTCACCCCTCCACTTT